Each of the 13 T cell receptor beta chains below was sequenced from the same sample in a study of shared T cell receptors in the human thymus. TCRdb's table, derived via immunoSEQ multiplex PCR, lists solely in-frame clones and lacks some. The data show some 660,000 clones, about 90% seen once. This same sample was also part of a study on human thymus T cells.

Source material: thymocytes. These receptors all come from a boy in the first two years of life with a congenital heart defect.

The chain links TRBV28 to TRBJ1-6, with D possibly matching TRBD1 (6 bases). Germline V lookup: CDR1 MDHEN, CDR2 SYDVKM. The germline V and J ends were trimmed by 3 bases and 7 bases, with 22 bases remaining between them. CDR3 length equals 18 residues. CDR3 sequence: CASSFESPRGPLNSPLHF. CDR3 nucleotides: TGTGCCAGCAGTTTTGAGAGCCCCAGGGGCCCGTTGAATTCACCCCTCCACTTT. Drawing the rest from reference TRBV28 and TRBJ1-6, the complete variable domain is DVKVTQSSRYLVKRTGEKVFLECVQDMDHENMFWYRQDPGLGLRLIYFSYDVKMKEKGDIPEGYSVSREKKERFSLILESASTNQTSMYLCASSFESPRGPLNSPLHFGNGTRLTVT.

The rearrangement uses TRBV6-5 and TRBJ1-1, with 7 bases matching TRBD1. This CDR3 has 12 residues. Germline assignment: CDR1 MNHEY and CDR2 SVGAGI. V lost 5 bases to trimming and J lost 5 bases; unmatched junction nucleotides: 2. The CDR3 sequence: CASSEQGTEAFF. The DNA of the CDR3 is TGTGCCAGCAGTGAACAGGGGACTGAAGCTTTCTTT.

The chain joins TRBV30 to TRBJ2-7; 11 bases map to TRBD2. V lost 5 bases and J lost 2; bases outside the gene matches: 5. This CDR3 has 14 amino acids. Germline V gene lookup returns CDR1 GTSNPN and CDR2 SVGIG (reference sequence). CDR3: CAWPGLADAYEQYF. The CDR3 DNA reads TGTGCCTGGCCGGGACTAGCGGACGCCTACGAGCAGTACTTC.

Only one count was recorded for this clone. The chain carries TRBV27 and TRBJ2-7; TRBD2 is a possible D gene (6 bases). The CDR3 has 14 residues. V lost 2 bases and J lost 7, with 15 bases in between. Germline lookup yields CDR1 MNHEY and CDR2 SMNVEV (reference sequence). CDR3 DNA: TGTGCCAGCAGTTTACGGTCCAAGGAGGGGGAGCAGTACTTC. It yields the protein CASSLRSKEGEQYF.

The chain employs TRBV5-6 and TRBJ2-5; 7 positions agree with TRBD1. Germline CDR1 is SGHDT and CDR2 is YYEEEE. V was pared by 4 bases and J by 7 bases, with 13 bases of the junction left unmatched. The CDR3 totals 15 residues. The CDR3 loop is CASSTSGTVVGTQYF. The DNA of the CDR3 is TGTGCCAGCAGCACATCCGGGACAGTGGTTGGGACCCAGTACTTC. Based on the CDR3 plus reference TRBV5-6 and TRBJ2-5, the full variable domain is DAGVTQSPTHLIKTRGQQVTLRCSPKSGHDTVSWYQQALGQGPQFIFQYYEEEERQRGNFPDRFSGHQFPNYSSELNVNALLLGDSALYLCASSTSGTVVGTQYFGPGTRLLVL.

CDR3 in amino acids: CASSPQGQGLIGYTF. In DNA, the CDR3 is TGTGCCAGCTCACCACAGGGACAGGGGCTGATCGGCTACACCTTC. The genes are TRBV18 and TRBJ1-2; 10 positions match TRBD1. The germline gives CDR1 KGHSH, CDR2 LQKENI. V gave up 1 base and J gave up 8 bases; unmatched junction bases: 7. This CDR3 has 15 residues.

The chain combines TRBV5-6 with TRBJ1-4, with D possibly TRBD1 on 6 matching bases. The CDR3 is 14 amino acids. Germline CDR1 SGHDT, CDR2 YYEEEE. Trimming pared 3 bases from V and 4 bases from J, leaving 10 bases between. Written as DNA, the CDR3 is TGTGCCAGCAGCTCCGGACAGTATAATGAAAAACTGTTTTTT. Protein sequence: CASSSGQYNEKLFF. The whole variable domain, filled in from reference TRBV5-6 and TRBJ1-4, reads DAGVTQSPTHLIKTRGQQVTLRCSPKSGHDTVSWYQQALGQGPQFIFQYYEEEERQRGNFPDRFSGHQFPNYSSELNVNALLLGDSALYLCASSSGQYNEKLFFGSGTQLSVL.

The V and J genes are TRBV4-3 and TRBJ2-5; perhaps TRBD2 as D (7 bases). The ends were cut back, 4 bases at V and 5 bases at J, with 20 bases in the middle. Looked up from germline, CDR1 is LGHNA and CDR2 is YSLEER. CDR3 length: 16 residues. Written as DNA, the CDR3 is TGCGCCAGCAGCCTGTCCCGTTTTGGGGGGGCCGAGACCCAGTACTTC. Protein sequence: CASSLSRFGGAETQYF.

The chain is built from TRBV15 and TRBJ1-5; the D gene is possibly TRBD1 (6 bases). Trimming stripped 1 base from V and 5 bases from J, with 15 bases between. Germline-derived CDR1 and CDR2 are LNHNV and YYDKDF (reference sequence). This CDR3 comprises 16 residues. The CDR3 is CATSRAPTGFHQPQHF. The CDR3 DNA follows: TGTGCCACCAGCAGAGCTCCAACAGGGTTTCATCAGCCCCAGCATTTT. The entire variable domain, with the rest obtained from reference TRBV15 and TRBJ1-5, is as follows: DAMVIQNPRYQVTQFGKPVTLSCSQTLNHNVMYWYQQKSSQAPKLLFHYYDKDFNNEADTPDNFQSRRPNTSFCFLDIRSPGLGDTAMYLCATSRAPTGFHQPQHFGDGTRLSIL.

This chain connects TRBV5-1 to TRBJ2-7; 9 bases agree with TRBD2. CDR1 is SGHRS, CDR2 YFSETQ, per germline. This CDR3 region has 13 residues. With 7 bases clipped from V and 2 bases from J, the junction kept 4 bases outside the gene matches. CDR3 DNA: TGCGCCAGCCAGCGGGAGGCCCCCTACGAGCAGTACTTC. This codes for CASQREAPYEQYF.

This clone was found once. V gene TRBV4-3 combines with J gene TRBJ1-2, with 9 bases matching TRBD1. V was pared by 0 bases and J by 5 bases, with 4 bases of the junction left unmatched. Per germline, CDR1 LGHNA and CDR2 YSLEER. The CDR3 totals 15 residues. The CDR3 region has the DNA TGCGCCAGCAGCCAAGATAGGGACAGGGAGTATGGCTACACCTTC. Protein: CASSQDRDREYGYTF.

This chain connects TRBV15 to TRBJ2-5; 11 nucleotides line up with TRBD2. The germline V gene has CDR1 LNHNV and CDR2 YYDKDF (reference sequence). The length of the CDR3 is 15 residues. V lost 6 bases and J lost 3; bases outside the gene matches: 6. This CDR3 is CATRGLAGGKETQYF. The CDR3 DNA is TGTGCCACCAGGGGATTAGCGGGAGGGAAAGAGACCCAGTACTTC.

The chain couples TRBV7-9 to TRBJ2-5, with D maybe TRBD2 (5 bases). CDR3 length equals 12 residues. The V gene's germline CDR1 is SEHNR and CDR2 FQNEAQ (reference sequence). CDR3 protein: CAGSRWEETQYF. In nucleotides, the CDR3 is TGTGCGGGCTCCCGTTGGGAGGAGACCCAGTACTTC.